The clone carrying this T cell receptor (beta chain) came up once. Its antigen is unidentified. The record originates from a study of T cell responses to AZD1222 COVID-19 vaccine. Study results and caveats: Repertoire sampling happened only post peak T cell response. In a largely white British group with more females than males, clonal diversity was possibly underestimated. When two AZD1222 doses had been given, Spike-specific TCR breadth and depth rose.

Combined were second doses at about 4 or about 12 weeks. Profiled with immunoSEQ multiplex PCR; TCRdb holds only in-frame clones, not every one. The sample lists about 78,000 clones, about nine tenths occurring once. Germline loops: CDR1 SNHLY, CDR2 FYNNEI. The CDR3 totals 12 residues. Trimming took 7 bases from V and 7 from J, leaving 14 bases between them. Here the sequenced sample was peripheral blood, taken 28 days after the second AZD1222 dose. The chain uses TRBV2 and TRBJ2-7; D not certain. The sequence was collected from an adult who received the AZD1222 COVID-19 vaccine. The CDR3, as DNA: TGTGCCAGCAATCCACAGCCGTGGGAGCAGTACTTC. Its translation is CASNPQPWEQYF.